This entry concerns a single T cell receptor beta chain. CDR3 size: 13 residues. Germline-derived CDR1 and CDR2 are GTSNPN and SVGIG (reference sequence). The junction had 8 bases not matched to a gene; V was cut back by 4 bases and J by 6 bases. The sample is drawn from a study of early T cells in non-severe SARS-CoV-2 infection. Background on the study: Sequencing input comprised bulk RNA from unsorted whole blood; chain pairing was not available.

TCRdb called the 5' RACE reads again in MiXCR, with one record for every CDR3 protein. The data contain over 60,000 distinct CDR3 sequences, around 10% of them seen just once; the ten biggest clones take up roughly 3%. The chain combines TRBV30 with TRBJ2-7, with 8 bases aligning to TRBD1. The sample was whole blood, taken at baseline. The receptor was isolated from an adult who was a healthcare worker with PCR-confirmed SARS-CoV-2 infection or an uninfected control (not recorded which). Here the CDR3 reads CAWTGQGRGEQYF. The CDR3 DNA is TGTGCCTGGACCGGACAGGGAAGAGGCGAGCAGTACTTC.